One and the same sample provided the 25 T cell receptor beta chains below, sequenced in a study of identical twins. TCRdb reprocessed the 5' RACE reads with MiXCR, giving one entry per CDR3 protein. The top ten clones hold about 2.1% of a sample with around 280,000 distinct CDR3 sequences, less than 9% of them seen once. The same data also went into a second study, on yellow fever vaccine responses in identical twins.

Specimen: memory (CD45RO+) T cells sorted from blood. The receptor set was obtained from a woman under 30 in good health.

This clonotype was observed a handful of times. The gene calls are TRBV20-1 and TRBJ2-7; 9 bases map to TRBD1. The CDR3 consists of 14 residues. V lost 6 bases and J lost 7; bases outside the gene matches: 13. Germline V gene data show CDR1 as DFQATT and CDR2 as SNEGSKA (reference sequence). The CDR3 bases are TGCAGTGCAAGGCCCGGGACAGGGTTGGATGAGCAGTACTTC. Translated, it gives CSARPGTGLDEQYF.

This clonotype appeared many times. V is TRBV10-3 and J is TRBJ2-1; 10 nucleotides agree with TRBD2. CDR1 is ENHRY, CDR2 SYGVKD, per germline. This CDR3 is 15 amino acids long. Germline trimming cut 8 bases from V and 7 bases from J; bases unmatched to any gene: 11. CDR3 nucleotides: TGTGCCATCGGGGCCGGGACTAGCGCCGTAAATGAGCAGTTCTTC. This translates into CAIGAGTSAVNEQFF.

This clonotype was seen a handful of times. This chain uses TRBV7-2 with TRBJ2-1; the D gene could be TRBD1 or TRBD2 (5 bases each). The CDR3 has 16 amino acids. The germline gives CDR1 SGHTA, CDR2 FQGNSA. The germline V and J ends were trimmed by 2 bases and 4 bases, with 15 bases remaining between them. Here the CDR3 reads CASSLSGTARYNEQFF. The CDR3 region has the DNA TGTGCCAGCAGCTTATCCGGGACGGCCAGGTACAATGAGCAGTTCTTC. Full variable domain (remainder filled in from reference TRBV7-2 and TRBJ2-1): GAGVSQSPSNKVTEKGKDVELRCDPISGHTALYWYRQSLGQGLEFLIYFQGNSAPDKSGLPSDRFSAERTGGSVSTLTIQRTQQEDSAVYLCASSLSGTARYNEQFFGPGTRLTVL.

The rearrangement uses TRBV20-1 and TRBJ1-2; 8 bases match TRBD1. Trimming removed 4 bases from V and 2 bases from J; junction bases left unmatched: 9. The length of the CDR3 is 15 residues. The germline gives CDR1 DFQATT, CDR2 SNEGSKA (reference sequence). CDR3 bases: TGCAGTGCTAAGCCCGGGACAGGAGGAAACTATGGCTACACCTTC. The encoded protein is CSAKPGTGGNYGYTF.

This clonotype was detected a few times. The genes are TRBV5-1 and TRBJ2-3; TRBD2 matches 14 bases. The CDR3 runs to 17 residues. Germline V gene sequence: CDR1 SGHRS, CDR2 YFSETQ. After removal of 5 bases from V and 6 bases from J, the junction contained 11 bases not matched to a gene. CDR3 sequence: CASRPGLAGALRDTQYF. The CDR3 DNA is TGCGCCAGCAGACCGGGACTAGCGGGGGCCCTCAGGGATACGCAGTATTTT.

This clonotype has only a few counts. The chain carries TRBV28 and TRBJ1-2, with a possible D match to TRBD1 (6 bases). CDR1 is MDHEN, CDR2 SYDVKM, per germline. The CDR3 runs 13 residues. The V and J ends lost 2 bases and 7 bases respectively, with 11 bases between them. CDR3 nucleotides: TGTGCCAGCAGTTTAGGTACAGGGACTGGCTACACCTTC. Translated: CASSLGTGTGYTF.

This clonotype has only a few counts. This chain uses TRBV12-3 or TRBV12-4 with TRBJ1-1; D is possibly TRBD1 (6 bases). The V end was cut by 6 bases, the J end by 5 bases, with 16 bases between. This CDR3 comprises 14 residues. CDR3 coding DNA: TGTGCCAGCAGGGGGGGCCCTCGGGGGACTGAAGCTTTCTTT. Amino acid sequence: CASRGGPRGTEAFF.

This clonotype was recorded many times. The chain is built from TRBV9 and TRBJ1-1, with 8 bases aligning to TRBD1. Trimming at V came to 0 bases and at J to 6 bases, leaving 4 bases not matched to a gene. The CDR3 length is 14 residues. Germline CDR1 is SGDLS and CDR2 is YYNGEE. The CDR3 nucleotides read TGTGCCAGCAGCGTAGCTTGGGACAGGCCTGAAGCTTTCTTT. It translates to CASSVAWDRPEAFF.

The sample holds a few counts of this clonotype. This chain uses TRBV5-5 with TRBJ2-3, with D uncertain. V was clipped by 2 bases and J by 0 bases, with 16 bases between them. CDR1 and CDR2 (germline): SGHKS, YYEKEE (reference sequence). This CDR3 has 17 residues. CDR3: CASSFSVAEASTDTQYF. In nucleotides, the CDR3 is TGTGCCAGCAGCTTTTCCGTGGCAGAAGCTAGCACAGATACGCAGTATTTT.

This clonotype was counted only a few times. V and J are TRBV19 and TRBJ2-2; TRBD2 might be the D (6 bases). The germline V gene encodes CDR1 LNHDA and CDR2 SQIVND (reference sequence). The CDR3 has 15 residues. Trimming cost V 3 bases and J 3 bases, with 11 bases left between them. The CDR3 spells CASSIGRRDTGELFF. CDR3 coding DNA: TGTGCCAGTAGTATCGGTAGGAGGGACACCGGGGAGCTGTTTTTT. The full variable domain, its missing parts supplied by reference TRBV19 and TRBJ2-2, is DGGITQSPKYLFRKEGQNVTLSCEQNLNHDAMYWYRQDPGQGLRLIYYSQIVNDFQKGDIAEGYSVSREKKESFPLTVTSAQKNPTAFYLCASSIGRRDTGELFFGEGSRLTVL.

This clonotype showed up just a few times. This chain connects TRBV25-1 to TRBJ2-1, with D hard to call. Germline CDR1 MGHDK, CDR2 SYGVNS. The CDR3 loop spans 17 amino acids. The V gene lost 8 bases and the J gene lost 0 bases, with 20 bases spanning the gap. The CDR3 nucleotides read TGTGCCAGCGGTAGTGATAGTAGCCGAAGCTCCTACAATGAGCAGTTCTTC. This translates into CASGSDSSRSSYNEQFF.

Written as DNA, the CDR3 is TGTGCCAGTAGTATAGGTGGTTTCAATGAGCAGTTCTTC. It is translated as CASSIGGFNEQFF. This chain joins TRBV19 and TRBJ2-1; D is unresolved. Between the trimmed V and J ends, which lost 1 base and 6 bases, there was a span of 7 bases. Germline V gene lookup returns CDR1 LNHDA and CDR2 SQIVND (reference sequence). The CDR3 runs 13 residues. The variable domain in full, completed from reference TRBV19 and TRBJ2-1, reads DGGITQSPKYLFRKEGQNVTLSCEQNLNHDAMYWYRQDPGQGLRLIYYSQIVNDFQKGDIAEGYSVSREKKESFPLTVTSAQKNPTAFYLCASSIGGFNEQFFGPGTRLTVL.

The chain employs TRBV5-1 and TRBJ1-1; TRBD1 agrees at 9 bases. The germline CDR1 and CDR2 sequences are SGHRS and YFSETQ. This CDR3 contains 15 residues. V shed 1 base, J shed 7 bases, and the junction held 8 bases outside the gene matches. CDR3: CASSLSWGQGNEAFF. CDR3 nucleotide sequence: TGCGCCAGCAGCTTGTCGTGGGGACAGGGCAATGAAGCTTTCTTT.

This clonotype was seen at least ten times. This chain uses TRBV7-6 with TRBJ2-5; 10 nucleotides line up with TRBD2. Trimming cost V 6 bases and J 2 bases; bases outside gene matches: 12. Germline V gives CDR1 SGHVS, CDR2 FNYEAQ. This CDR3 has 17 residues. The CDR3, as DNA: TGTGCCAGCAGTTCAAATAGCGGGAGGCCTTATCAAGAGACCCAGTACTTC. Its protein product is CASSSNSGRPYQETQYF.

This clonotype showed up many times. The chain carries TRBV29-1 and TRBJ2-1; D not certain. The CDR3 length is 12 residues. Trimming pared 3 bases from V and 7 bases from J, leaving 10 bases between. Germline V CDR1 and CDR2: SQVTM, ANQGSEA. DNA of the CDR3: TGCAGCGTTGAGATAGCCCGGAATGAGCAGTTCTTC. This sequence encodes CSVEIARNEQFF.

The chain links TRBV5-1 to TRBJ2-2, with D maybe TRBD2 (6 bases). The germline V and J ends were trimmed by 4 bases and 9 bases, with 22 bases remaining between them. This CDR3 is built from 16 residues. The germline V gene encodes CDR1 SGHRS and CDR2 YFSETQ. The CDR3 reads CASSPGAGPIPRELFF. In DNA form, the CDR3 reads TGCGCCAGCAGCCCTGGAGCGGGCCCCATCCCGAGGGAGCTGTTTTTT.

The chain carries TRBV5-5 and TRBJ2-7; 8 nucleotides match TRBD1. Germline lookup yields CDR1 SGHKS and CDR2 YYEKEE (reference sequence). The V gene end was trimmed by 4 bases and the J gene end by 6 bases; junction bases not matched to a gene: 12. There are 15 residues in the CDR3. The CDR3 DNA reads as TGTGCCAGCAGCGGAAGACAGGGGACCGAGTTCGAGCAGTACTTC. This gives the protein CASSGRQGTEFEQYF.

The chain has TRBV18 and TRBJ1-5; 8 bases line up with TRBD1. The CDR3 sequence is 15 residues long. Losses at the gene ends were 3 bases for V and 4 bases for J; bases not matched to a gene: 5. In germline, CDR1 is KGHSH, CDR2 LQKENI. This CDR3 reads CASSPNTGGNQPQHF. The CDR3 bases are TGTGCCAGCTCACCCAACACAGGGGGGAATCAGCCCCAGCATTTT.

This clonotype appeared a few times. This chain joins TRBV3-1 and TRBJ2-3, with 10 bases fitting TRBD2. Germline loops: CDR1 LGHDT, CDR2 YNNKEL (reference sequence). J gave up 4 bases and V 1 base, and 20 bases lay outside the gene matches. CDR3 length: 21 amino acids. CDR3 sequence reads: CASSQGGTEVWLAGEPDTQYF. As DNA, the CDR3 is TGTGCCAGCAGCCAAGGGGGAACCGAAGTTTGGCTAGCGGGAGAACCAGATACGCAGTATTTT.

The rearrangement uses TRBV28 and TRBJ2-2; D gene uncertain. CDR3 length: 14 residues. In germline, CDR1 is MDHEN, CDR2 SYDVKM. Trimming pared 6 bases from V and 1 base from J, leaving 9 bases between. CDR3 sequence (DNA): TGTGCCAGCAGAGCACCGGGGAACACCGGGGAGCTGTTTTTT. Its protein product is CASRAPGNTGELFF.

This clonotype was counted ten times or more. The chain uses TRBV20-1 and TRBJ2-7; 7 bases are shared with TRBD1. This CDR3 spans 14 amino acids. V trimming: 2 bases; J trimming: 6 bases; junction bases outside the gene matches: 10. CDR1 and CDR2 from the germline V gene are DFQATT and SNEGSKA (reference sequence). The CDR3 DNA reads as TGCAGTGCTAGAAACGCCGACAGGGAGTTCGAGCAGTACGTC. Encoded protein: CSARNADREFEQYV.

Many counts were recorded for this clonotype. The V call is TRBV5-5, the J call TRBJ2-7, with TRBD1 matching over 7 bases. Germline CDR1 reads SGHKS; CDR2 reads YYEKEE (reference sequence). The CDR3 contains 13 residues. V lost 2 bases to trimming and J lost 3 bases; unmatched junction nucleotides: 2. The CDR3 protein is CASSFGDSYEQYV. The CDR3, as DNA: TGTGCCAGCAGCTTCGGGGACAGCTACGAGCAGTACGTC.

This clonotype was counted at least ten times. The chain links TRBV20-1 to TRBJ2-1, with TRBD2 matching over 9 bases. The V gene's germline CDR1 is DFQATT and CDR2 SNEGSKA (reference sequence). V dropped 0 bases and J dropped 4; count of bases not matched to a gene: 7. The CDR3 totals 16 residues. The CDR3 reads CSARDEREAIYNEQFF. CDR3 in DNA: TGCAGTGCTAGAGACGAGCGGGAGGCGATTTACAATGAGCAGTTCTTC.

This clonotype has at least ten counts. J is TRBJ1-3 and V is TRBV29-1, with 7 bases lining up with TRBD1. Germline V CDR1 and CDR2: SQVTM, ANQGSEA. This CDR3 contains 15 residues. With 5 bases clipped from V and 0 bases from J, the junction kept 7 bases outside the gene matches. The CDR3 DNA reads TGCAGCGTTCGTGACAGGGCGAACTCTGGAAACACCATATATTTT. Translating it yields CSVRDRANSGNTIYF.

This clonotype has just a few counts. CDR3 sequence (DNA): TGTGCCAGCTCACAACGAGGGACTAGCGGGGGACAAGATACGCAGTATTTT. Its protein product is CASSQRGTSGGQDTQYF. This rearrangement joins TRBV18 to TRBJ2-3, with 14 positions matching TRBD2. After removal of 4 bases from V and 5 bases from J, the junction contained 8 bases not matched to a gene. CDR1 and CDR2 (germline): KGHSH, LQKENI. CDR3 size: 17 residues.